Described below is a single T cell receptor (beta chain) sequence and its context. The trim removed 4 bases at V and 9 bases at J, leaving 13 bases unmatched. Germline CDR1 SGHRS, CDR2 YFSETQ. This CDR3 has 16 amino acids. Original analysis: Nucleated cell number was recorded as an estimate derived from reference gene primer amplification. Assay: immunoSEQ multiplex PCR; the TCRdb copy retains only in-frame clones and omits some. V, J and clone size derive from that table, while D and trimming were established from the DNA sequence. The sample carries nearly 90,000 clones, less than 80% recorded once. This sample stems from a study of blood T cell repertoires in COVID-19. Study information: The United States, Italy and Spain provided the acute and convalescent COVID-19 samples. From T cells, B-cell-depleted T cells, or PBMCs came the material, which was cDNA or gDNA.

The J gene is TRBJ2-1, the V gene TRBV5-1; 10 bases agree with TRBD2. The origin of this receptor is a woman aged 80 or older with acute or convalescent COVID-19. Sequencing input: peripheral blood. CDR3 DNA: TGCGCCAGCAGCCCCCTGACCCTAGCGGGGGTGGGTGAGCAGTTCTTC. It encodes CASSPLTLAGVGEQFF.